The entry below describes one TCR beta chain. This sample stems from a study of shared clonotypes between healthy human individuals. Study context: The cohort had a couple of women and a few men, ages 18 to 49.

Trimming took off 4 bases at V and 4 bases at J, with 13 bases between the two ends. Germline-derived CDR1 and CDR2 are GTSNPN and SVGIG (reference sequence). CDR3 size: 13 residues. The authors loaded approximately 220 ng DNA, roughly 27,000 T cell genomes, into sorted-subset replicate PCRs. Clones were read by immunoSEQ multiplex PCR, and TCRdb kept only the in-frame ones, dropping some. Among fewer than 350,000 clones listed, around 87% were seen once. The chain employs TRBV30 and TRBJ1-2, with D unresolved. The sequenced material came from memory CD8+ T cells sorted from blood. Stated subset: CD45RO+ cells pooled with CCR7-negative TemRA cells. The origin of this receptor is a man aged 18-30 years in good health. CDR3 sequence: CAWTLQRVYGYTF. The CDR3 DNA sequence: TGTGCCTGGACCCTTCAAAGGGTCTATGGCTACACCTTC.